The next 25 T cell receptor beta chains were all read from a single sample in a study of T cell repertoires in cytomegalovirus infection. TCRdb recomputed calls from the reads with MiXCR, one row per CDR3 protein. Of more than 500,000 distinct CDR3 sequences in the sample, approximately 16% were seen once. What was sequenced was CD8+ T cells from PBMCs. The receptors were gathered from a human donor in good health (CMV status not recorded). Some clones in this sample may be carry-over from other donors' samples.

The chain combines TRBV13 with TRBJ2-5; 12 nucleotides agree with TRBD2. Per germline, CDR1 PRHDT and CDR2 FYEKMQ (reference sequence). This CDR3 is 15 amino acids long. V trimming: 5 bases; J trimming: 4 bases; junction bases outside the gene matches: 5. Here the CDR3 DNA reads TGTGCCAGCAGCCCTAGCGGGAGGGCCTCAGAGACCCAGTACTTC. Its translation: CASSPSGRASETQYF. Filled out from reference TRBV13 and TRBJ2-5, the complete variable domain reads AAGVIQSPRHLIKEKRETATLKCYPIPRHDTVYWYQQGPGQDPQFLISFYEKMQSDKGSIPDRFSAQQFSDYHSELNMSSLELGDSALYFCASSPSGRASETQYFGPGTRLLVL.

The rearrangement uses TRBV5-6 and TRBJ2-7; 8 nucleotides align to TRBD1. Per the germline V gene, CDR1 is SGHDT and CDR2 is YYEEEE. This CDR3 is 15 amino acids long. Germline trimming cut 4 bases from V and 0 bases from J; bases unmatched to any gene: 6. DNA of the CDR3: TGTGCCAGCAGCACGGGGACAGGCCTCTCCTACGAGCAGTACTTC. As protein: CASSTGTGLSYEQYF. The variable domain in full, with the rest retrieved from reference TRBV5-6 and TRBJ2-7, is DAGVTQSPTHLIKTRGQQVTLRCSPKSGHDTVSWYQQALGQGPQFIFQYYEEEERQRGNFPDRFSGHQFPNYSSELNVNALLLGDSALYLCASSTGTGLSYEQYFGPGTRLTVT.

This clonotype was seen a handful of times. J is TRBJ2-3 and V is TRBV14; possibly TRBD2 for D (5 bases). Germline CDR1 and CDR2: SGHDN and FVKESK. Trimming shortened V by 3 bases and J by 2 bases, and 18 bases separated the two germline ends. The CDR3 is 17 amino acids. CDR3 sequence reads: CASSQSSPADFTDTQYF. CDR3 bases: TGTGCCAGCAGCCAGAGTAGCCCCGCGGACTTCACAGATACGCAGTATTTT.

Worth noting for this clonotype: A read error may account for a junction end that differs from germline. The chain recombines TRBV12-3 or TRBV12-4 with TRBJ1-6; tentative D call: TRBD1 (6 bases). This CDR3 has 12 amino acids. The CDR3 spells CASSLGGTTLHF. For the CDR3, the DNA is TGTGCCAGCAGCTTAGGGGGAACTACCCTCCACTTT.

In this sample, this clonotype turned up many times. This chain joins TRBV27 and TRBJ1-6; TRBD1 matches 8 bases. Germline V lookup: CDR1 MNHEY, CDR2 SMNVEV (reference sequence). The CDR3 runs to 14 residues. Trimming cost V 6 bases and J 4 bases; bases outside gene matches: 2. In DNA, the CDR3 is TGTGCCAGCAGAACAGGGGGGTATAATTCACCCCTCCACTTT. As protein: CASRTGGYNSPLHF.

In this sample, this clonotype turned up a few times. The rearrangement joins TRBV20-1 to TRBJ2-1, with 7 bases lining up with TRBD2. V lost 4 bases and J lost 0; bases outside the gene matches: 9. Germline V gene sequence: CDR1 DFQATT, CDR2 SNEGSKA (reference sequence). The CDR3 loop spans 16 amino acids. CDR3 protein: CSATSSGDISYNEQFF. The CDR3 DNA is TGCAGTGCTACTTCTAGCGGAGATATCTCCTACAATGAGCAGTTCTTC.

This clonotype appeared once. The chain links TRBV20-1 to TRBJ2-7; 8 bases are shared with TRBD1. This CDR3 has 15 residues. The germline gives CDR1 DFQATT, CDR2 SNEGSKA (reference sequence). V dropped 3 bases and J dropped 0; count of bases not matched to a gene: 7. The CDR3 protein is CSASRGLIGSYEQYF. Here the CDR3 DNA reads TGCAGTGCTAGCAGGGGGCTGATAGGCTCCTACGAGCAGTACTTC.

The rearrangement joins TRBV6-5 to TRBJ1-1, with D perhaps TRBD1 (5 bases). The CDR3 sequence is 14 residues long. V lost 9 bases, J lost 4 bases, and 18 bases lay in between. The germline gives CDR1 MNHEY, CDR2 SVGAGI. The CDR3 reads CASSWGGGATEAFF. In DNA form, the CDR3 reads TGTGCCAGTTCATGGGGGGGTGGGGCCACTGAAGCTTTCTTT.

The V call is TRBV19, the J call TRBJ2-3, with 7 bases matching TRBD1. V was clipped by 4 bases and J by 1 base; unmatched bases: 8. This CDR3 comprises 16 residues. CDR1 and CDR2 from the germline V gene are LNHDA and SQIVND (reference sequence). The CDR3 DNA follows: TGTGCCAGTAGTACCGACAGGGTTGAAGGCACAGATACGCAGTATTTT. Translated: CASSTDRVEGTDTQYF.

This chain connects TRBV19 to TRBJ1-1; unclear D gene. V was shortened by 6 bases and J by 1 base, with 12 bases between the two germline ends. This CDR3 contains 14 residues. Looked up from germline, CDR1 is LNHDA and CDR2 is SQIVND (reference sequence). DNA for the CDR3: TGTGCCAGTAGCCCGGGGAGACAGAACACTGAAGCTTTCTTT. It encodes CASSPGRQNTEAFF.

This clonotype was counted at least ten times. The chain is built from TRBV12-5 and TRBJ2-7; D gene uncertain. The CDR3 covers 14 residues. Germline-derived CDR1 and CDR2 are LGHNT and FRNRAP. Trimming pared 1 base from V and 3 bases from J, leaving 10 bases between. CDR3 loop: CASGLGRTDYEQYF. The CDR3 bases are TGTGCTAGTGGTTTGGGAAGGACGGACTACGAGCAGTACTTC.

The rearrangement links TRBV28 to TRBJ1-1; D perhaps matches TRBD1 (5 bases). V lost 5 bases and J lost 3, with 10 bases in between. The CDR3 loop spans 13 amino acids. Looked up from germline, CDR1 is MDHEN and CDR2 is SYDVKM. The chain's CDR3 is CASSDGADTEAFF. The DNA for the CDR3 is TGTGCCAGCAGTGACGGGGCGGACACTGAAGCTTTCTTT.

The chain recombines TRBV7-3 with TRBJ2-5, with 7 bases aligning to TRBD2. From germline, CDR1 is SGHTA and CDR2 FQGTGA. CDR3 length: 15 residues. V shed 5 bases and J 3 bases; nucleotides not matched to a gene: 9. The CDR3 loop is CASSRGSGAEETQYF. CDR3 sequence (DNA): TGTGCCAGCAGCCGCGGGAGCGGGGCAGAAGAGACCCAGTACTTC.

This clonotype was seen a few times. The J gene is TRBJ2-2, the V gene TRBV6-5; weak D call: TRBD1 (5 bases). Germline lookup yields CDR1 MNHEY and CDR2 SVGAGI. The CDR3 has 16 amino acids. V was clipped by 1 base and J by 6 bases, with 15 bases between them. CDR3 residues: CASSYWAGIVSGELFF. The CDR3, as DNA: TGTGCCAGCAGTTACTGGGCAGGGATAGTGTCCGGGGAGCTGTTTTTT.

The V call is TRBV20-1, the J call TRBJ1-3; no firm D call. The CDR3 is made up of 15 amino acids. Germline V gene sequence: CDR1 DFQATT, CDR2 SNEGSKA (reference sequence). The germline V and J ends were trimmed by 0 bases and 2 bases, with 11 bases remaining between them. The CDR3 loop reads CSARDLPGPGNTIYF. The CDR3 coding sequence is TGCAGTGCTAGAGATCTCCCGGGCCCTGGAAACACCATATATTTT.

A note on this clonotype: A much larger clone differs from this one at a single base, so this may be a read error. The genes are TRBV28 and TRBJ2-7; 7 bases are a match to TRBD2. Germline CDR1 MDHEN, CDR2 SYDVKM. The CDR3 has 15 amino acids. The V and J ends lost 5 bases and 0 bases, in that order; junction bases with no gene match: 7. CDR3 sequence (DNA): TGTGCCAGCAGTGGGGAGGGCAGTAGCTCCTACGAGCAGTACTTC. It encodes CASSGEGSSSYEQYF.

This clonotype was counted at least ten times. The J gene is TRBJ1-6, the V gene TRBV27; D unresolved. The length of the CDR3 is 14 residues. The germline CDR1 and CDR2 sequences are MNHEY and SMNVEV (reference sequence). The V gene lost 5 bases and the J gene lost 10 bases, with 15 bases spanning the gap. The CDR3 loop reads CASSLSVNRSPLHF. The DNA of the CDR3 is TGTGCCAGCAGTCTCTCCGTTAATAGATCACCCCTCCACTTT.

In regard to this clonotype: Being one base from a much bigger clone, this may be a read error. This rearrangement joins TRBV12-3 or TRBV12-4 to TRBJ1-1, with D uncertain. The CDR3 is 12 residues long. The CDR3 here is CASRVGVTEALF. The CDR3 DNA reads as TGTGCCAGCCGTGTCGGGGTCACTGAAGCTTTATTT.

This clonotype was detected only a few times. This sequence joins TRBV12-3 or TRBV12-4 and TRBJ2-7; 7 bases agree with TRBD1. The CDR3 has 13 residues. The junction had 10 bases not matched to a gene; V was cut back by 7 bases and J by 7 bases. In nucleotides, the CDR3 is TGTGCCAGCATGAGCCCCGGGACAGAAGAGCAGTACTTC. As protein: CASMSPGTEEQYF.

This clonotype has ten or more counts. The chain has TRBV28 and TRBJ1-2; D unresolved. The germline CDR1 and CDR2 sequences are MDHEN and SYDVKM. The CDR3 contains 17 residues. Trimming stripped 1 base from V and 0 bases from J, with 15 bases between. The CDR3 DNA reads as TGTGCCAGCAGTTTATTCCTCCGGCAGCCTACTAACTATGGCTACACCTTC. Translation: CASSLFLRQPTNYGYTF.

This clonotype has a count of ten or more. V usage is TRBV7-8 and J usage is TRBJ1-1; TRBD1 is a possible D gene (6 bases). Trimming cost V 3 bases and J 4 bases, with 18 bases left between them. The CDR3 contains 16 residues. Looked up from germline, CDR1 is SGHVS and CDR2 is FQNEAQ. The CDR3 DNA reads TGTGCCAGCAGCTTTATCGACGGGGGCTGGGGCACTGAAGCTTTCTTT. Protein: CASSFIDGGWGTEAFF. The full variable domain, its missing parts supplied by reference TRBV7-8 and TRBJ1-1, is GAGVSQSPRYKVAKRGQDVALRCDPISGHVSLFWYQQALGQGPEFLTYFQNEAQLDKSGLPSDRFFAERPEGSVSTLKIQRTQQEDSAVYLCASSFIDGGWGTEAFFGQGTRLTVV.

This clonotype has a count of ten or more. The chain joins TRBV27 to TRBJ2-1; 9 bases align to TRBD2. The CDR3 has 16 residues. Germline V gene data show CDR1 as MNHEY and CDR2 as SMNVEV (reference sequence). Trimming removed 8 bases from V and 0 bases from J; junction bases left unmatched: 8. The DNA for the CDR3 is TGTGCCAGCCATAAAGCGGGAGGCCCCTCCTACAATGAGCAGTTCTTC. The encoded protein is CASHKAGGPSYNEQFF.

The table lists this clonotype with many counts. The chain links TRBV7-3 to TRBJ2-5, with D unclear. Germline-derived CDR1 and CDR2 are SGHTA and FQGTGA. This CDR3 contains 14 residues. Trimming took off 0 bases at V and 2 bases at J, with 7 bases between the two ends. In nucleotides, the CDR3 is TGTGCCAGCAGCTTAACTGGTCAGCAAGAGACCCAGTACTTC. This encodes CASSLTGQQETQYF.

This clonotype appeared many times. The V and J genes are TRBV6-6 and TRBJ1-4; 7 bases line up with TRBD1. Germline trimming cut 4 bases from V and 10 bases from J; bases unmatched to any gene: 6. CDR1 MNHNY and CDR2 SVGAGI come from the germline V gene (reference sequence). The CDR3 covers 13 residues. The CDR3 sequence: CASSSRQGGKLFF. CDR3 sequence (DNA): TGTGCCAGCAGTTCCAGACAGGGAGGAAAACTGTTTTTT.

This clonotype was counted many times. The chain recombines TRBV12-5 with TRBJ2-1; the D gene is possibly TRBD2 (6 bases). Germline assignment: CDR1 LGHNT and CDR2 FRNRAP. The length of the CDR3 is 15 residues. The ends were cut back, 5 bases at V and 2 bases at J, with 13 bases in the middle. The CDR3, as DNA: TGTGCTAGTGGTACTGGAGGGGTTCCCTACAATGAGCAGTTCTTC. Translated, it gives CASGTGGVPYNEQFF.